This TCR beta chain is from a study of kidney transplant recipient with SARS-CoV-2 infection. Concerning this clonotype itself: A much larger clone differs from this one at a single base, so this may be a read error.

TCRdb redid the calling of the reads with MiXCR, one entry per CDR3 protein. The sample has approximately 250,000 distinct CDR3 sequences; 29% are singletons. The CDR3 runs to 15 residues. Germline values: CDR1 SGHTA, CDR2 FQGTGA. This chain connects TRBV7-3 to TRBJ2-5; 11 bases align to TRBD1. This clonotype originated in a male patient in his thirties who had COVID-19 and was a kidney transplant recipient. The T cells may come from the graft donor. The sequences come from a blood sample, collected at baseline and on day 111 from a kidney transplant recipient. CDR3 bases: TGTGCCAGCAGCGCCTCCGGGACAGGGGGGGAGACCCGGTACTTC. Its protein product is CASSASGTGGETRYF.